These 20 T cell receptor beta chains came from one sample sequenced in a study of CD8+ T cells in alopecia areata. Extraction of RNA preceded its reverse transcription into cDNA, which served as the sequencing template. The repertoire was sequenced with immunoSEQ multiplex PCR; TCRdb's copy has only in-frame clones and lacks some. Here the sample spans roughly 150,000 clones, roughly 58% being singletons. The sample comprised CD8+ T cells sorted from blood. Source of these receptors: a human donor in good health.

The CDR3 loop is CATHTTGGNTEAFF. CDR3 DNA: TGTGCCACCCATACTACGGGAGGGAACACTGAAGCTTTCTTT. This sequence joins TRBV27 and TRBJ1-1; D is ambiguous. Trimming shortened V by 10 bases and J by 1 base, and 16 bases separated the two germline ends. CDR1 is MNHEY and CDR2 is SMNVEV in the germline V gene (reference sequence). The CDR3 covers 14 residues.

The chain carries TRBV2 and TRBJ2-7; the D is unclear. The CDR3 has 11 residues. The V gene lost 6 bases and the J gene lost 7 bases, with 10 bases spanning the gap. Germline V lookup: CDR1 SNHLY, CDR2 FYNNEI. The CDR3 loop is CASRKSGEQYF. For the CDR3, the DNA is TGTGCCAGCAGAAAATCTGGGGAGCAGTACTTC.

V and J are TRBV27 and TRBJ2-5; perhaps TRBD2 as D (5 bases). V lost 5 bases and J 1 base, leaving 8 bases between the germline ends. This CDR3 has 13 amino acids. CDR1 MNHEY and CDR2 SMNVEV come from the germline V gene (reference sequence). DNA of the CDR3: TGTGCCAGCAGTCTGCGGGTCCAAGAGACCCAGTACTTC. Amino acids: CASSLRVQETQYF.

CDR3 DNA: TGTGCCACCCAGACCCTCACGGGGGAGCAGTACTTC. Translated, it gives CATQTLTGEQYF. The chain carries TRBV19 and TRBJ2-7; TRBD2 is a possible D gene (5 bases). The CDR3 covers 12 residues. The germline V and J ends were trimmed by 10 bases and 7 bases, with 17 bases remaining between them. Germline loops: CDR1 LNHDA, CDR2 SQIVND (reference sequence).

This clone has just a few counts. This chain connects TRBV6-5 to TRBJ2-5; D is perhaps TRBD1 or TRBD2 (6 bases each). From germline, CDR1 is MNHEY and CDR2 SVGAGI. V gave up 4 bases and J gave up 5 bases, with 14 bases separating them. CDR3 length: 14 amino acids. The CDR3 sequence: CASSSSGAAETQYF. In nucleotides, the CDR3 is TGTGCCAGCAGTTCATCGGGGGCCGCGGAGACCCAGTACTTC.

The chain joins TRBV29-1 to TRBJ2-2, with D uncertain. The CDR3 consists of 13 residues. V lost 2 bases, J lost 5 bases, and 9 bases lay in between. Germline V lookup: CDR1 SQVTM, CDR2 ANQGSEA. CDR3 nucleotide sequence: TGCAGCGTTGAAAGTGAAGGGACCGGGGAGCTGTTTTTT. It translates to CSVESEGTGELFF.

The J gene is TRBJ2-2, the V gene TRBV14, with D perhaps TRBD1 (6 bases). Germline values: CDR1 SGHDN, CDR2 FVKESK. The V end lost 2 bases, the J end lost 11 bases, and 21 bases lay between the germline ends. CDR3 length: 16 amino acids. The chain's CDR3 is CASSQNWDISGGELFF. The DNA of the CDR3 is TGTGCCAGCAGCCAAAACTGGGACATATCTGGCGGTGAGCTGTTTTTT. Supplemented by reference TRBV14 and TRBJ2-2, the full variable domain reads EAGVTQFPSHSVIEKGQTVTLRCDPISGHDNLYWYRRVMGKEIKFLLHFVKESKQDESGMPNNRFLAERTGGTYSTLKVQPAELEDSGVYFCASSQNWDISGGELFFGEGSRLTVL.

This chain links TRBV29-1 with TRBJ2-7, with D possibly TRBD1 on 6 matching bases. V shed 0 bases and J shed 1 base, with 16 bases lying between them. The length of the CDR3 is 16 residues. CDR1 is SQVTM and CDR2 is ANQGSEA in the germline V gene. The CDR3 DNA follows: TGCAGCGTTGAAGATCCATCTTCCACAGGGTCCTACGAGCAGTACTTC. Translation: CSVEDPSSTGSYEQYF.

The V and J genes are TRBV5-1 and TRBJ1-1; D is ambiguous. Germline V gives CDR1 SGHRS, CDR2 YFSETQ. The CDR3 is 14 residues long. The V and J ends lost 0 bases and 0 bases respectively, with 6 bases between them. The CDR3 spells CASSLVSMNTEAFF. DNA of the CDR3: TGCGCCAGCAGCTTGGTGTCGATGAACACTGAAGCTTTCTTT.

With respect to this clone: Other DNA sequences in the same sample also yield this CDR3. The chain is built from TRBV5-6 and TRBJ2-1; 8 nucleotides match TRBD1. CDR1 is SGHDT, CDR2 YYEEEE, per germline. The CDR3 is 14 residues long. V shed 0 bases and J 8 bases; nucleotides not matched to a gene: 4. CDR3 sequence (DNA): TGTGCCAGCAGCTTGGGGACAGGGAGGCATGAGCAGTTCTTC. This codes for CASSLGTGRHEQFF.

V is TRBV29-1 and J is TRBJ1-1, with 7 bases identical to TRBD1. Trimming took 8 bases from V and 1 from J; bases not matched to a gene: 7. Germline CDR1 is SQVTM and CDR2 is ANQGSEA. CDR3 length equals 13 residues. The CDR3 DNA sequence: TGCAGCCCCAGGGGGGGGAGGAACACTGAAGCTTTCTTT. Its protein is CSPRGGRNTEAFF.

The chain uses TRBV13 and TRBJ2-7; no firm D call. Germline CDR1 and CDR2: PRHDT and FYEKMQ (reference sequence). V was pared by 5 bases and J by 0 bases, with 11 bases between. The CDR3 length is 14 residues. The CDR3 here is CASSPQAGSYEQYF. Here the CDR3 DNA reads TGTGCCAGCAGCCCCCAGGCAGGCTCCTACGAGCAGTACTTC.

This sequence joins TRBV10-3 and TRBJ2-3; the D gene is possibly TRBD2 (6 bases). This CDR3 spans 14 amino acids. CDR1 is ENHRY and CDR2 is SYGVKD in the germline V gene. The V gene lost 0 bases and the J gene lost 5 bases, with 9 bases spanning the gap. CDR3 in DNA: TGTGCCATCAGTGAGTCTCCCGGGAGAGATACGCAGTATTTT. This sequence encodes CAISESPGRDTQYF.

This clone was seen a few times. The V call is TRBV2, the J call TRBJ1-5; TRBD1 aligns across 9 bases. This CDR3 comprises 17 residues. V was pared by 6 bases and J by 5 bases, with 14 bases of the junction left unmatched. CDR1 SNHLY and CDR2 FYNNEI come from the germline V gene. The CDR3 nucleotides read TGTGCCAGCAGCCCTAGCTTTGGGACAGGGTTTCATCAGCCCCAGCATTTT. Protein sequence: CASSPSFGTGFHQPQHF. The whole variable domain, filled in from reference TRBV2 and TRBJ1-5, reads EPEVTQTPSHQVTQMGQEVILRCVPISNHLYFYWYRQILGQKVEFLVSFYNNEISEKSEIFDDQFSVERPDGSNFTLKIRSTKLEDSAMYFCASSPSFGTGFHQPQHFGDGTRLSIL.

This clone was observed a handful of times. This chain joins TRBV13 and TRBJ2-7, with 9 bases that match TRBD1. CDR1 PRHDT and CDR2 FYEKMQ come from the germline V gene (reference sequence). V was pared by 5 bases and J by 4 bases, with 12 bases of the junction left unmatched. The CDR3 contains 16 residues. The CDR3 region is CASSPMDRGQGYEQYF. For the CDR3, the DNA is TGTGCCAGCAGCCCGATGGACAGGGGCCAAGGGTACGAGCAGTACTTC.

V is TRBV29-1 and J is TRBJ2-1; maybe TRBD1 (5 bases). Looked up from germline, CDR1 is SQVTM and CDR2 is ANQGSEA. This CDR3 contains 11 residues. V was trimmed by 5 bases and J by 6 bases, leaving 8 bases between them. The CDR3 sequence is CSVPQGNEQFF. CDR3 in DNA: TGCAGCGTTCCTCAGGGCAATGAGCAGTTCTTC.

V gene TRBV5-6 combines with J gene TRBJ2-1, with a tentative D call TRBD2 (5 bases). The germline CDR1 and CDR2 sequences are SGHDT and YYEEEE. This CDR3 comprises 12 residues. Between the trimmed V and J ends, which lost 4 bases and 14 bases, there was a span of 16 bases. The CDR3 here is CASSGAAGNEFF. DNA for the CDR3: TGTGCCAGCAGCGGTGCGGCCGGGAACGAGTTCTTC.

The CDR3 region is CASSVASTGTYEQYF. As DNA, the CDR3 is TGTGCCAGCAGCGTAGCTTCTACGGGCACCTACGAGCAGTACTTC. The V gene is TRBV9, the J gene TRBJ2-7; D gene unclear. Germline lookup yields CDR1 SGDLS and CDR2 YYNGEE. V dropped 0 bases and J dropped 2 bases, with 12 bases sitting between them. The length of the CDR3 is 15 residues.

The gene calls are TRBV11-2 and TRBJ1-1; D ambiguous. V was shortened by 5 bases and J by 1 base, with 11 bases between the two germline ends. This CDR3 comprises 14 residues. The germline gives CDR1 SGHAT, CDR2 FQNNGV. Here the CDR3 reads CASSPRDKNTEAFF. As DNA, the CDR3 is TGTGCCAGCAGCCCTAGAGACAAGAACACTGAAGCTTTCTTT.

This chain uses TRBV4-1 with TRBJ1-5; D unclear. CDR1 MGHRA and CDR2 YSYEKL come from the germline V gene. V gave up 4 bases and J gave up 9 bases, with 10 bases separating them. The CDR3 consists of 12 residues. CDR3 in DNA: TGCGCCAGCAGCCCCCCAAGTGGGCCCCAGCATTTT. Translating gives CASSPPSGPQHF.